Given below is one TCR beta chain in context. The V end lost 3 bases, the J end lost 6 bases, and 9 bases lay between the germline ends. Looked up from germline, CDR1 is LNHDA and CDR2 is SQIVND (reference sequence). The CDR3 contains 13 residues. These data originate in a study of blood T cell repertoires in COVID-19. Assay: immunoSEQ multiplex PCR; the TCRdb copy retains only in-frame clones and omits some. Here the sample spans some 150,000 clones, roughly 86% being singletons. The sequence came from a human donor in a cohort sampled during active COVID-19. This chain connects TRBV19 to TRBJ1-5; maybe TRBD1 (5 bases). Material for sequencing was peripheral blood. CDR3 sequence: CASSIRVGQPQHF. For the CDR3, the DNA is TGTGCCAGTAGTATCAGGGTAGGTCAGCCCCAGCATTTT.